This entry lists 16 T cell receptor beta chains sequenced from one sample in a study of identical twins. MiXCR, applied by TCRdb to the 5' RACE reads, yields one record per CDR3 protein. The sample holds 400,000 to 500,000 distinct CDR3 sequences; roughly an eighth are singletons and the top ten take 0.98%. In addition, the sample was reused for a study of yellow fever vaccine responses in identical twins.

Sequencing input: CD4+ T cells sorted from blood. Receptor source: a woman aged 18-30 years in good health.

The CDR3 coding sequence is TGTGCCTGGAGGACAGGGCTCGACGAGCAGTACTTC. Translated: CAWRTGLDEQYF. This chain uses TRBV30 with TRBJ2-7; 7 bases are a match to TRBD1. The CDR3 has 12 residues. The trim removed 3 bases at V and 5 bases at J, leaving 4 bases unmatched. Germline loops: CDR1 GTSNPN, CDR2 SVGIG (reference sequence).

The chain joins TRBV11-2 to TRBJ1-1, with 8 bases fitting TRBD1. Germline V gene sequence: CDR1 SGHAT, CDR2 FQNNGV. Trimming removed 3 bases from V and 7 bases from J; junction bases left unmatched: 4. The CDR3 has 13 amino acids. CDR3 sequence (DNA): TGTGCCAGCAGCTTGGCCGGGACAGGTGAAGCTTTCTTT. As protein: CASSLAGTGEAFF.

The chain joins TRBV6-2 or TRBV6-3 to TRBJ2-7, with D perhaps TRBD2 (6 bases). From germline, CDR1 is MNHEY and CDR2 SVGEGT. The CDR3 sequence is 13 residues long. V shed 7 bases and J shed 3 bases, with 13 bases lying between them. This CDR3 reads CASTTGRDYEQYF. The CDR3 region has the DNA TGTGCCAGCACCACGGGGCGGGACTACGAGCAGTACTTC.

CDR3 region: CSAGRDYEQYF. CDR3 coding DNA: TGCAGCGCTGGGAGGGACTACGAGCAGTACTTC. The rearrangement joins TRBV29-1 to TRBJ2-7; 7 bases are shared with TRBD2. CDR3 length equals 11 residues. From germline, CDR1 is SQVTM and CDR2 ANQGSEA. The junction had 3 bases not matched to a gene; V was cut back by 7 bases and J by 3 bases.

This clonotype appeared many times. This sequence joins TRBV20-1 and TRBJ2-2; 10 nucleotides match TRBD2. This CDR3 spans 17 amino acids. The ends lost 2 bases at V and 3 bases at J; junction bases unmatched: 9. The germline V gene encodes CDR1 DFQATT and CDR2 SNEGSKA (reference sequence). CDR3 sequence (DNA): TGCAGTGCTAGATCAGTAGCGGGGGGCCCCTACACCGGGGAGCTGTTTTTT. Amino acid sequence: CSARSVAGGPYTGELFF.

The table lists this clonotype with a few counts. The chain couples TRBV10-3 to TRBJ2-1; 11 nucleotides match TRBD2. The V gene's germline CDR1 is ENHRY and CDR2 SYGVKD. The V segment lost 2 bases and the J segment 0 bases; nucleotides outside the gene matches: 6. The CDR3 sequence is 18 residues long. The CDR3 sequence is CAISEAGLAVGSYNEQFF. CDR3 coding DNA: TGTGCCATCAGTGAGGCGGGACTAGCGGTCGGCTCCTACAATGAGCAGTTCTTC.

This clonotype has ten or more counts. The chain employs TRBV2 and TRBJ2-3; 14 nucleotides line up with TRBD2. J was trimmed by 4 bases and V by 3 bases; bases with no gene match: 6. The CDR3 extends over 17 amino acids. The germline gives CDR1 SNHLY, CDR2 FYNNEI. The CDR3 reads CASSDVGTSGSADTQYF. CDR3 coding DNA: TGTGCCAGCAGTGACGTGGGGACTAGCGGGAGCGCAGATACGCAGTATTTT.

The table lists this clonotype with many counts. This chain links TRBV5-6 with TRBJ1-1; D not resolved. Trimming pared 0 bases from V and 2 bases from J, leaving 8 bases between. The CDR3 contains 14 residues. Germline CDR1 is SGHDT and CDR2 is YYEEEE. For the CDR3, the DNA is TGTGCCAGCAGCTTGGACATGAGAAACACTGAAGCTTTCTTT. Its translation: CASSLDMRNTEAFF. The full variable domain, with the rest looked up from reference TRBV5-6 and TRBJ1-1, is DAGVTQSPTHLIKTRGQQVTLRCSPKSGHDTVSWYQQALGQGPQFIFQYYEEEERQRGNFPDRFSGHQFPNYSSELNVNALLLGDSALYLCASSLDMRNTEAFFGQGTRLTVV.

This chain links TRBV2 with TRBJ2-3; D remains unclear. Germline V gene data show CDR1 as SNHLY and CDR2 as FYNNEI. V was pared by 5 bases and J by 4 bases, with 10 bases between. CDR3 length: 13 amino acids. CDR3 loop: CASSLFLADTQYF. CDR3 DNA: TGTGCCAGCAGTCTCTTCCTGGCAGATACGCAGTATTTT.

The CDR3 is CASSRSGGIGKETQYF. The CDR3 DNA sequence: TGTGCCAGCAGCCGTAGCGGGGGAATAGGAAAAGAGACCCAGTACTTC. The chain carries TRBV4-2 and TRBJ2-5; 9 bases align to TRBD2. The J segment lost 3 bases and the V segment lost 4 bases, leaving 9 bases of the junction unmatched. Per the germline V gene, CDR1 is LGHNA and CDR2 is YNFKEQ. The CDR3 has 16 residues.

The rearrangement joins TRBV5-1 to TRBJ2-7; no clear D gene. V was shortened by 0 bases and J by 6 bases, with 13 bases between the two germline ends. The CDR3 has 14 amino acids. Germline CDR1 is SGHRS and CDR2 is YFSETQ. The CDR3 DNA is TGCGCCAGCAGCTTGGTACCGGGCCGGCGCGAGCAGTACTTC. This gives the protein CASSLVPGRREQYF.

This clonotype showed up just a few times. CDR3 loop: CASSSGTVWEQYF. The CDR3 bases are TGTGCCAGCAGCAGCGGGACAGTCTGGGAGCAGTACTTC. The chain employs TRBV3-1 and TRBJ2-7; TRBD1 or TRBD2 may be the D gene (7 bases each). V lost 5 bases, J lost 7 bases, and 15 bases lay in between. Germline V gene data show CDR1 as LGHDT and CDR2 as YNNKEL (reference sequence). This CDR3 has 13 amino acids.

This clonotype was counted a few times. J is TRBJ2-5 and V is TRBV29-1; D is perhaps TRBD1 (5 bases). This CDR3 comprises 12 residues. V lost 4 bases to trimming and J lost 5 bases, with 11 bases between them. Germline V gene lookup returns CDR1 SQVTM and CDR2 ANQGSEA. The CDR3 DNA is TGCAGCGTTGTAGGGGTTGGGGAGACCCAGTACTTC. The encoded protein is CSVVGVGETQYF.

This clonotype occurred many times. The chain uses TRBV28 and TRBJ2-7; maybe TRBD2 (5 bases). V shed 4 bases and J shed 1 base, with 17 bases lying between them. Germline CDR1 MDHEN, CDR2 SYDVKM. This CDR3 is built from 16 residues. The CDR3 DNA reads as TGTGCCAGCAGTTCGGGCGGACTTCGATTGTCCTACGAGCAGTACTTC. Residues: CASSSGGLRLSYEQYF.

This clonotype appeared many times. V gene TRBV6-2 or TRBV6-3 combines with J gene TRBJ2-1, with D possibly being TRBD2 (5 bases). Trimming cost V 5 bases and J 7 bases, with 15 bases left between them. Per the germline V gene, CDR1 is MNHEY and CDR2 is SVGEGT. The CDR3 runs 14 residues. The CDR3 reads CASSPLRAYNEQFF. The CDR3 bases are TGTGCCAGCAGTCCCTTGAGGGCGTATAATGAGCAGTTCTTC.

In its sample, this clonotype was seen a few times. The V and J genes are TRBV7-2 and TRBJ2-3; D possibly uses TRBD1 or TRBD2 (6 bases each). Germline CDR1 is SGHTA and CDR2 is FQGNSA. This CDR3 region has 14 residues. Trimming took off 5 bases at V and 4 bases at J, with 13 bases between the two ends. The CDR3 DNA reads TGTGCCAGCAGCATCGGGGGCCGCGCAGATACGCAGTATTTT. As protein: CASSIGGRADTQYF.